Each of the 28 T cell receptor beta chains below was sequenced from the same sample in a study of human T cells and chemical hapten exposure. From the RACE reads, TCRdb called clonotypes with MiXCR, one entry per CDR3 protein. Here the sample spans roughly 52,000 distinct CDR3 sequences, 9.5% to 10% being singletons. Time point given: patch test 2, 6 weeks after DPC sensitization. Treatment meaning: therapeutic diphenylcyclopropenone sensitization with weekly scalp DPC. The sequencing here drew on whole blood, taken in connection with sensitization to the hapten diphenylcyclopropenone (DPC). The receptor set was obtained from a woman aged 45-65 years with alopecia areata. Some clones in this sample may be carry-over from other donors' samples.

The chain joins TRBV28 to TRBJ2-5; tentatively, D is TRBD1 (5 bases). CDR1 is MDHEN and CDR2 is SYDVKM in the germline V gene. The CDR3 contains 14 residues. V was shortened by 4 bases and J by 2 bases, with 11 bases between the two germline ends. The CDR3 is CASSYRQSQETQYF. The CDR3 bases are TGTGCCAGCAGTTATCGACAGTCACAAGAGACCCAGTACTTC.

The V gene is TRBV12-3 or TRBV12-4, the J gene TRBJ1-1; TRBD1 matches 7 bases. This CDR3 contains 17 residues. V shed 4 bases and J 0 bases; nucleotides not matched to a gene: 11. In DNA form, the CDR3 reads TGTGCCAGCAGTTCAAGCCACAGGGGCCGAATGAACACTGAAGCTTTCTTT. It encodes CASSSSHRGRMNTEAFF.

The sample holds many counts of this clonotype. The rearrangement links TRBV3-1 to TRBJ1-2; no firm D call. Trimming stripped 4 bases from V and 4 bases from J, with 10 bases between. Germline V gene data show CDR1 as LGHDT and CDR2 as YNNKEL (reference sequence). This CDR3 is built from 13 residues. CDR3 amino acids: CASSPSDIYGYTF. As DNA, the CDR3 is TGTGCCAGCAGCCCCTCTGACATCTATGGCTACACCTTC. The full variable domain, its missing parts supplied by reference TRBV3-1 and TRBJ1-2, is DTAVSQTPKYLVTQMGNDKSIKCEQNLGHDTMYWYKQDSKKFLKIMFSYNNKELIINETVPNRFSPKSPDKAHLNLHINSLELGDSAVYFCASSPSDIYGYTFGSGTRLTVV.

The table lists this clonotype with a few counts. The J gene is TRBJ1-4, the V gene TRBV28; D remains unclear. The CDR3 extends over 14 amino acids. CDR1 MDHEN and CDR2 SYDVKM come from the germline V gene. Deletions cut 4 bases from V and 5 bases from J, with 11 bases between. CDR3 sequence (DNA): TGTGCCAGCAGTTCCCCGGGTGGCAATGAAAAACTGTTTTTT. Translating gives CASSSPGGNEKLFF. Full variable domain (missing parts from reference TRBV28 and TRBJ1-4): DVKVTQSSRYLVKRTGEKVFLECVQDMDHENMFWYRQDPGLGLRLIYFSYDVKMKEKGDIPEGYSVSREKKERFSLILESASTNQTSMYLCASSSPGGNEKLFFGSGTQLSVL.

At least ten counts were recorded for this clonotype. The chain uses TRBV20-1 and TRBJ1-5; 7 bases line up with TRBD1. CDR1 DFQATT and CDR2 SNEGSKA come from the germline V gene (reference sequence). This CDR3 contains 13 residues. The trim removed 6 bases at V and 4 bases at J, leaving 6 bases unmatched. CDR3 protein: CSASGTDNQPQHF. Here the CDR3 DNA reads TGCAGTGCGAGCGGGACAGATAATCAGCCCCAGCATTTT.

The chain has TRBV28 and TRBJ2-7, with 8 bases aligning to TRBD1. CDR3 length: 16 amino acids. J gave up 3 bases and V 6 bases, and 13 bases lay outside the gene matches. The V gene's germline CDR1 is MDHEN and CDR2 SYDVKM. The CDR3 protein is CASSLTPSTGVYEQYF. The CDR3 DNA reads TGTGCCAGCAGCCTGACCCCATCGACAGGGGTCTACGAGCAGTACTTC. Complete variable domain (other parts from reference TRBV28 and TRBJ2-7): DVKVTQSSRYLVKRTGEKVFLECVQDMDHENMFWYRQDPGLGLRLIYFSYDVKMKEKGDIPEGYSVSREKKERFSLILESASTNQTSMYLCASSLTPSTGVYEQYFGPGTRLTVT.

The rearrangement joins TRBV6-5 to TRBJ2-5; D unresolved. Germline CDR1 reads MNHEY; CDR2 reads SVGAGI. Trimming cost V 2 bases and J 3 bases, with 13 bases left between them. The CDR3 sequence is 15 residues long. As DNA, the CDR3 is TGTGCCAGCAGTTACCACTCTCCGGTGGAAGAGACCCAGTACTTC. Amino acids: CASSYHSPVEETQYF.

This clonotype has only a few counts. The CDR3 loop reads CASRDRYNSNQPQHF. Written as DNA, the CDR3 is TGCGCCAGCAGGGACAGATACAATAGCAATCAGCCCCAGCATTTT. The V and J genes are TRBV5-1 and TRBJ1-5; D is perhaps TRBD1 (6 bases). CDR1 and CDR2 from the germline V gene are SGHRS and YFSETQ. The CDR3 sequence is 15 residues long. V lost 5 bases, J lost 0 bases, and 12 bases lay in between.

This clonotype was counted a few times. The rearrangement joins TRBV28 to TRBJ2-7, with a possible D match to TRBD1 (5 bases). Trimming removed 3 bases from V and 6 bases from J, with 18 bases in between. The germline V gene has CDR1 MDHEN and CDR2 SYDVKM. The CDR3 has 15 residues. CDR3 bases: TGTGCCAGCAGTTTTATAGGAGACAGATTCGCCGAGCAGTACTTC. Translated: CASSFIGDRFAEQYF.

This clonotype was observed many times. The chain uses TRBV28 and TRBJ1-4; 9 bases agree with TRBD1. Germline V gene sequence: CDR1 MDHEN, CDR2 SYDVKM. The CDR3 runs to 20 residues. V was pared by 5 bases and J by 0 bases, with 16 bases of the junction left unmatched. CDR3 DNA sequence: TGTGCCAGCAGTCTACTCCGGGACAGGGCTCGTTATGCAACTAATGAAAAACTGTTTTTT. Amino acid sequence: CASSLLRDRARYATNEKLFF.

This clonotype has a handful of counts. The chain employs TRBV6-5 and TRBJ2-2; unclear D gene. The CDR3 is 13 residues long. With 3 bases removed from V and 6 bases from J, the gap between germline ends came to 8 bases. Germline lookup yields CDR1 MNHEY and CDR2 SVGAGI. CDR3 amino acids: CASSYGGSGELFF. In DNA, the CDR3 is TGTGCCAGCAGTTATGGTGGTTCCGGGGAGCTGTTTTTT.

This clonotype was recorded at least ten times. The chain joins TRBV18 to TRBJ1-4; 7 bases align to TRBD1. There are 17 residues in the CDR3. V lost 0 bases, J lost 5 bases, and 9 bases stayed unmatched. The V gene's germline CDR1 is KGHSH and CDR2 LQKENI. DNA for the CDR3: TGTGCCAGCTCACCACCCAATACAGGGGTACAGAATGAAAAACTGTTTTTT. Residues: CASSPPNTGVQNEKLFF.

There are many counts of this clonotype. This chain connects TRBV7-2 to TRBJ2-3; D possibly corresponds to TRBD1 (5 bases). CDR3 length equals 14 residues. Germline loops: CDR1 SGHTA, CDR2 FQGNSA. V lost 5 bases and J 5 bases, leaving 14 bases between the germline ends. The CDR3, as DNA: TGTGCCAGCAGCATTTCAGGGATTGGAGATACGCAGTATTTT. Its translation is CASSISGIGDTQYF.

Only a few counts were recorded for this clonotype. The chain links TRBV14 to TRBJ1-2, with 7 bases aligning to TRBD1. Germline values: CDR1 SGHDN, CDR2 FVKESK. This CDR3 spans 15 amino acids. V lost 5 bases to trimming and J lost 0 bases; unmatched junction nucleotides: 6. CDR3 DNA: TGTGCCAGCAGCAAAAACAGGGGCACTAACTATGGCTACACCTTC. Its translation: CASSKNRGTNYGYTF.

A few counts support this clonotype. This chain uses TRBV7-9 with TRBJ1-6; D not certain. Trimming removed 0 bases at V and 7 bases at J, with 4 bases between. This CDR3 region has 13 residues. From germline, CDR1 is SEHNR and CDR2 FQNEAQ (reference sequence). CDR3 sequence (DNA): TGTGCCAGCAGCTTAGCGGACAATTCACCCCTCCACTTT. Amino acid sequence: CASSLADNSPLHF.

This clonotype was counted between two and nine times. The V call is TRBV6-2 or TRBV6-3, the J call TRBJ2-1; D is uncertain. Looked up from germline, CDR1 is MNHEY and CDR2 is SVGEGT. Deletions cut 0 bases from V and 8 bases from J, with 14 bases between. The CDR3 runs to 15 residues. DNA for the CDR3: TGTGCCAGCAGTTACTCGAGCTACGGGTCTCATGAGCAGTTCTTC. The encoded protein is CASSYSSYGSHEQFF.

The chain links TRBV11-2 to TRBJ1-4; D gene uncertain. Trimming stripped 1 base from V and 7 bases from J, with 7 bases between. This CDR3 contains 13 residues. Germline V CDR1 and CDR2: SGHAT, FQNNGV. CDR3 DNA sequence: TGTGCCAGCAGCTTAGTACAGAGTGAAAAACTGTTTTTT. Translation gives CASSLVQSEKLFF. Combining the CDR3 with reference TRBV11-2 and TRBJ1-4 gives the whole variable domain EAGVAQSPRYKIIEKRQSVAFWCNPISGHATLYWYQQILGQGPKLLIQFQNNGVVDDSQLPKDRFSAERLKGVDSTLKIQPAKLEDSAVYLCASSLVQSEKLFFGSGTQLSVL.

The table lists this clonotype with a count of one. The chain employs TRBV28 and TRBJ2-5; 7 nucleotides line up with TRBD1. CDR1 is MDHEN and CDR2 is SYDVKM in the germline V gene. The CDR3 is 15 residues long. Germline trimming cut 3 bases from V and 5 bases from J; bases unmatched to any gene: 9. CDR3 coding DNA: TGTGCCAGCAGTTTTTCATCAGGGGGACAGGAGACCCAGTACTTC. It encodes CASSFSSGGQETQYF.

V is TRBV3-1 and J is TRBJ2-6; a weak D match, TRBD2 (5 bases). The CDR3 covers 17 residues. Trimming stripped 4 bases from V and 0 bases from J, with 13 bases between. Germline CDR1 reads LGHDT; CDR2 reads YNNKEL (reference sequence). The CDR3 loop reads CASSPRADVSGANVLTF. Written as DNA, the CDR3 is TGTGCCAGCAGCCCGAGGGCCGATGTCTCTGGGGCCAACGTCCTGACTTTC. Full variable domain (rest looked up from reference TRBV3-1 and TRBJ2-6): DTAVSQTPKYLVTQMGNDKSIKCEQNLGHDTMYWYKQDSKKFLKIMFSYNNKELIINETVPNRFSPKSPDKAHLNLHINSLELGDSAVYFCASSPRADVSGANVLTFGAGSRLTVL.

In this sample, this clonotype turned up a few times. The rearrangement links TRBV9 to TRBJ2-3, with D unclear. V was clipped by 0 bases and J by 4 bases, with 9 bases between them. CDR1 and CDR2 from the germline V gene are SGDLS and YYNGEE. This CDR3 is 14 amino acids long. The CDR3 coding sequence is TGTGCCAGCAGCGTAGCGCCCCGCGCAGATACGCAGTATTTT. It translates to CASSVAPRADTQYF.

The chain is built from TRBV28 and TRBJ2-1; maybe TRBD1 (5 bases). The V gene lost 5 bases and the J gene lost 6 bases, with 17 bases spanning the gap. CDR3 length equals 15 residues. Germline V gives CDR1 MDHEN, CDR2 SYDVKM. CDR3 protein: CASSPTWGPLNEQFF. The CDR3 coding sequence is TGTGCCAGCAGTCCGACATGGGGCCCCCTCAATGAGCAGTTCTTC.

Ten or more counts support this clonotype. CDR3 loop: CSAGQGREKLFF. The CDR3 DNA follows: TGCAGTGCTGGACAGGGACGGGAAAAACTGTTTTTT. J is TRBJ1-4 and V is TRBV20-1; 8 positions match TRBD1. The CDR3 runs to 12 residues. CDR1 and CDR2 from the germline V gene are DFQATT and SNEGSKA (reference sequence). V was pared by 5 bases and J by 8 bases, with 4 bases of the junction left unmatched.

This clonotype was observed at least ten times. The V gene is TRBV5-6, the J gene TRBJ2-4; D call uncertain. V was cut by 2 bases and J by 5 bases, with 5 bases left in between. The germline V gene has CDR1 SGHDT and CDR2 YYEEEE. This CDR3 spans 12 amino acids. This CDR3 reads CASSFIENIQYF. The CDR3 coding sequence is TGTGCCAGCAGCTTCATAGAAAACATTCAGTACTTC. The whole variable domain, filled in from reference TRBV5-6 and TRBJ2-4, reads DAGVTQSPTHLIKTRGQQVTLRCSPKSGHDTVSWYQQALGQGPQFIFQYYEEEERQRGNFPDRFSGHQFPNYSSELNVNALLLGDSALYLCASSFIENIQYFGAGTRLSVL.

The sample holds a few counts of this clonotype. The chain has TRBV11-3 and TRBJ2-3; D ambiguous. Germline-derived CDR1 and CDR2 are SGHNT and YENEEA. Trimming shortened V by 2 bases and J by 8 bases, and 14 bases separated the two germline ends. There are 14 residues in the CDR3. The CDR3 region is CASSLRTAGGTQYF. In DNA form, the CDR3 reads TGTGCCAGCAGCTTAAGGACCGCCGGTGGTACGCAGTATTTT.

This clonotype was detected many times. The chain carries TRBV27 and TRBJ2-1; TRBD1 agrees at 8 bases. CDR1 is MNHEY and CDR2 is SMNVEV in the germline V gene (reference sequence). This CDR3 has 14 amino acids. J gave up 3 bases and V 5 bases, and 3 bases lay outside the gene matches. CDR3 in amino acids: CASSLTGVYNEQFF. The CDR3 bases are TGTGCCAGCAGTCTGACAGGGGTCTACAATGAGCAGTTCTTC.

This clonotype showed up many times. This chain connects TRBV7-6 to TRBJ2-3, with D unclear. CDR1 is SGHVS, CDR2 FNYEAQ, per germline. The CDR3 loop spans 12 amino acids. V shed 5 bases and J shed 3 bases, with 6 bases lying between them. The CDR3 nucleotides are TGTGCCAGCAGCCGCTATACAGATACGCAGTATTTT. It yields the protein CASSRYTDTQYF.

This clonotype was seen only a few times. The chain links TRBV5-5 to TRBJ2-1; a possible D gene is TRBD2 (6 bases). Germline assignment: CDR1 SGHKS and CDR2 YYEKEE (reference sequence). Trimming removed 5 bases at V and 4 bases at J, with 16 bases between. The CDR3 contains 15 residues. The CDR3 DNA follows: TGTGCCAGCAGTTCACCGGGACTTTTATACAATGAGCAGTTCTTC. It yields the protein CASSSPGLLYNEQFF.

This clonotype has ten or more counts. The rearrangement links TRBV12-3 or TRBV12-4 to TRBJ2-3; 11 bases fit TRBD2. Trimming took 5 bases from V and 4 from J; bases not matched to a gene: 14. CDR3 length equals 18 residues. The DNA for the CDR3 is TGTGCCAGCAGTGCCGCTGGGCTAGCGGGGGGAAATTCAGATACGCAGTATTTT. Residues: CASSAAGLAGGNSDTQYF.